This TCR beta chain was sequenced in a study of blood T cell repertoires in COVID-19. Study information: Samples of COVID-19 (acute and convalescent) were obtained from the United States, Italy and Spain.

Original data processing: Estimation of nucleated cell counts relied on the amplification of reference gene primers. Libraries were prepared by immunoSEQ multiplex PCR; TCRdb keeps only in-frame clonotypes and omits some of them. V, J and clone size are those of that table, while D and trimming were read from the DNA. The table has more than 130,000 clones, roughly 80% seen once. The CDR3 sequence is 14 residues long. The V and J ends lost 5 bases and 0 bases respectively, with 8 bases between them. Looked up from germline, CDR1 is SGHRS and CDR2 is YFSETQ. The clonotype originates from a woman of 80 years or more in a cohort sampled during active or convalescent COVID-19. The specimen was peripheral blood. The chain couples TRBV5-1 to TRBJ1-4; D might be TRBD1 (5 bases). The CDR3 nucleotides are TGCGCCAGCAGTAAGGGGACAACTAATGAAAAACTGTTTTTT. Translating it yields CASSKGTTNEKLFF.